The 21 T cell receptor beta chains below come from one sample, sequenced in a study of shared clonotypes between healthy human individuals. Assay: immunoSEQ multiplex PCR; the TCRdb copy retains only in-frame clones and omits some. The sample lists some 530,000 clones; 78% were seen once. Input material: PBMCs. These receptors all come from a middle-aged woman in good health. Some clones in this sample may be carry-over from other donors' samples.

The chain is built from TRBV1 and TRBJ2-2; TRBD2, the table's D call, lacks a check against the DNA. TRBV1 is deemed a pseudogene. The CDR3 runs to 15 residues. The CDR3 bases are TGCACCAGCAGCCATTCTAGCGGGAACACCGGGGAGCTGTTTTTT. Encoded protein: CTSSHSSGNTGELFF.

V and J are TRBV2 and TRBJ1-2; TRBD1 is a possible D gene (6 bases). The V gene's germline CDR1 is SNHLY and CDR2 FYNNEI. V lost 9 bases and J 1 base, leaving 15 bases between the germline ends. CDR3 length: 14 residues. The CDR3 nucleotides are TGTGCCAGTCTCAGGGGTCTACTTAACTATGGCTACACCTTC. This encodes CASLRGLLNYGYTF. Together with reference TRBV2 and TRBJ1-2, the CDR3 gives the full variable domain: EPEVTQTPSHQVTQMGQEVILRCVPISNHLYFYWYRQILGQKVEFLVSFYNNEISEKSEIFDDQFSVERPDGSNFTLKIRSTKLEDSAMYFCASLRGLLNYGYTFGSGTRLTVV.

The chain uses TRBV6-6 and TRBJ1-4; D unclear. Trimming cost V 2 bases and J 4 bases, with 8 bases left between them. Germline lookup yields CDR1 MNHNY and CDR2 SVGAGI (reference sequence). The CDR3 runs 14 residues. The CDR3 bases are TGTGCCAGCAGTTACCAGTCTGGTAATGAAAAACTGTTTTTT. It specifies CASSYQSGNEKLFF.

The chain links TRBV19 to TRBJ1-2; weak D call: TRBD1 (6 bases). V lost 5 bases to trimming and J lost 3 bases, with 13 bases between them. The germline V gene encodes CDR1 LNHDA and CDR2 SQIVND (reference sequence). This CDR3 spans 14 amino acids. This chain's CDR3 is CASSFSGEDYGYTF. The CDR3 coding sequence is TGTGCCAGTAGTTTTTCAGGGGAGGACTATGGCTACACCTTC.

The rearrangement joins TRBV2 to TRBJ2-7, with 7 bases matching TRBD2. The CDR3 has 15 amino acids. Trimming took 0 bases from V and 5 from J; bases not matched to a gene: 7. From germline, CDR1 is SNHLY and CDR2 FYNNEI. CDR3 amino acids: CASSEAGGRAHEQYF. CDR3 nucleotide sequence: TGTGCCAGCAGTGAAGCCGGGGGGAGGGCCCACGAGCAGTACTTC.

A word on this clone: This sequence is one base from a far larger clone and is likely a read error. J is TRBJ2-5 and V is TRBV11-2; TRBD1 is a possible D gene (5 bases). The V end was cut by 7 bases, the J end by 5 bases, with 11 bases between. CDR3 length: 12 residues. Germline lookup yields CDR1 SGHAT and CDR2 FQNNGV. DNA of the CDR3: TGTGCCAGCAAGCAGGGAATGGAGACCCAGTACTTC. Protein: CASKQGMETQYF.

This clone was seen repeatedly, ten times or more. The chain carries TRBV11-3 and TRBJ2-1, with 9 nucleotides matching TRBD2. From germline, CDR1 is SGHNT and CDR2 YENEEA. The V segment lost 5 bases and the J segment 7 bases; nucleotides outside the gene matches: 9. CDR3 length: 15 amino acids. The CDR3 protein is CASSTGTSSSNEQFF. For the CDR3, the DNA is TGTGCCAGCAGCACCGGGACTAGCTCCTCGAATGAGCAGTTCTTC.

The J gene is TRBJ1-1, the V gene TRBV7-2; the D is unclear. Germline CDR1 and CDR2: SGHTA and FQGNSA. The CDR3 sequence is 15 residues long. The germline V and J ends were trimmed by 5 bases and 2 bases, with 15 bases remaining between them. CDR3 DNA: TGTGCCAGCAGCCCGTCCGGCGGTAAAAACACTGAAGCTTTCTTT. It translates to CASSPSGGKNTEAFF. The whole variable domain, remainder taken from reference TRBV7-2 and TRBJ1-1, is GAGVSQSPSNKVTEKGKDVELRCDPISGHTALYWYRQSLGQGLEFLIYFQGNSAPDKSGLPSDRFSAERTGGSVSTLTIQRTQQEDSAVYLCASSPSGGKNTEAFFGQGTRLTVV.

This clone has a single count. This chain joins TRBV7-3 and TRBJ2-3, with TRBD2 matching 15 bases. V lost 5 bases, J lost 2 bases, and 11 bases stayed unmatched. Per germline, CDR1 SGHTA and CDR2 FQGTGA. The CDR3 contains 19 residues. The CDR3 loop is CASSPAGLAGGPDTDTQYF. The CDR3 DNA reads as TGTGCCAGCAGCCCCGCCGGACTAGCGGGAGGGCCCGACACAGATACGCAGTATTTT.

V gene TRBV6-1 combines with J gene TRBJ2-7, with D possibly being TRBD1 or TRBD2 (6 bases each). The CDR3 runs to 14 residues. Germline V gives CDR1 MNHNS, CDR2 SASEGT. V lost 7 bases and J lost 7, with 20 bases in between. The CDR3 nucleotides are TGTGCCAGCACCCCGATTTGGGGGGCCGAGGAGCAGTACTTC. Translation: CASTPIWGAEEQYF.

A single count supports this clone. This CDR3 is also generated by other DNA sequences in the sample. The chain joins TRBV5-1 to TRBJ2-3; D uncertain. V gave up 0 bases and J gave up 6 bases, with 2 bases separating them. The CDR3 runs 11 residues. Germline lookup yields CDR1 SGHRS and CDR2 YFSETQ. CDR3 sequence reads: CASSLADTQYF. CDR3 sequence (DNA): TGCGCCAGCAGCTTGGCCGATACGCAGTATTTT.

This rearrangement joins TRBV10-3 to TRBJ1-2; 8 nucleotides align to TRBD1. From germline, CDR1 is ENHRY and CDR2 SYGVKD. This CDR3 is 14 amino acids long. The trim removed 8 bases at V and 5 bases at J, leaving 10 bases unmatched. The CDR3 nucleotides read TGTGCCATCCGGCCGGGACAGGCCGAATATGGCTACACCTTC. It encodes CAIRPGQAEYGYTF.

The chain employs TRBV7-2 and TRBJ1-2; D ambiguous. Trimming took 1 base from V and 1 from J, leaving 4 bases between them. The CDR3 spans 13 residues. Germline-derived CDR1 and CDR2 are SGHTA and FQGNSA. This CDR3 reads CASSLVVNYGYTF. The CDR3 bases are TGTGCCAGCAGCTTAGTTGTTAACTATGGCTACACCTTC.

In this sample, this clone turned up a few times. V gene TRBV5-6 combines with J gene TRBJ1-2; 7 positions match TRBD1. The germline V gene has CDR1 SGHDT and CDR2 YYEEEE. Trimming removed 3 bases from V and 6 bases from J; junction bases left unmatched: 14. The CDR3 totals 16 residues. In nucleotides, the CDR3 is TGTGCCAGCAGCTACTTCGACAGGGATGTAAGGGATGGCTACACCTTC. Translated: CASSYFDRDVRDGYTF. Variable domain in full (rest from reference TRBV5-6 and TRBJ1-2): DAGVTQSPTHLIKTRGQQVTLRCSPKSGHDTVSWYQQALGQGPQFIFQYYEEEERQRGNFPDRFSGHQFPNYSSELNVNALLLGDSALYLCASSYFDRDVRDGYTFGSGTRLTVV.

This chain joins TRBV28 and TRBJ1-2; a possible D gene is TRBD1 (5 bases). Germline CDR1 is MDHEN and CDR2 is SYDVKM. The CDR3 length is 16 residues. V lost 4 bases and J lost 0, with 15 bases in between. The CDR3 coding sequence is TGTGCCAGCAGTTCGGGGCTACCCCCCGCTAACTATGGCTACACCTTC. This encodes CASSSGLPPANYGYTF.

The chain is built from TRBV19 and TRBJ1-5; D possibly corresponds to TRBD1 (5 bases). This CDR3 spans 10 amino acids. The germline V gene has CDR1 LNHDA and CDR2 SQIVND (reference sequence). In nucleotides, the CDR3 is TGTGTTGGAAGGGGTCAGCCCCAGCATTTT. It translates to CVGRGQPQHF.

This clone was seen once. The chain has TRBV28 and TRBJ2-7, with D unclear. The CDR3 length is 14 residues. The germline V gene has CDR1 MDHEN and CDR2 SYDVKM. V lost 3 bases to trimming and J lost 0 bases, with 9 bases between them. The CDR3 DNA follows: TGTGCCAGCAGTTTTCCCACCTTCTCCTACGAGCAGTACTTC. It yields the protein CASSFPTFSYEQYF.

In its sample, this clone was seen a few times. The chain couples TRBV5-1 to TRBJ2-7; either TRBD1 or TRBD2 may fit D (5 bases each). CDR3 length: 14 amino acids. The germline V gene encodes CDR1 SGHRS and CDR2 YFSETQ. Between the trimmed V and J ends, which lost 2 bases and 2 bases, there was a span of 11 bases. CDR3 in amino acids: CASSFRDGTYEQYF. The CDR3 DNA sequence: TGCGCCAGCAGCTTCAGGGACGGAACCTACGAGCAGTACTTC. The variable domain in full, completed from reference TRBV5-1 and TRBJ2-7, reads KAGVTQTPRYLIKTRGQQVTLSCSPISGHRSVSWYQQTPGQGLQFLFEYFSETQRNKGNFPGRFSGRQFSNSRSEMNVSTLELGDSALYLCASSFRDGTYEQYFGPGTRLTVT.

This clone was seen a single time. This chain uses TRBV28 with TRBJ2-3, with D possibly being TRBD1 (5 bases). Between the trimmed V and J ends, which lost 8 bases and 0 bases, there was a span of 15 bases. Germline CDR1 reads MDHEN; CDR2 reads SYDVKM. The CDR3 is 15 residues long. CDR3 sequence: CASSPPQGSTDTQYF. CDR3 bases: TGTGCCAGCTCTCCCCCCCAGGGTAGCACAGATACGCAGTATTTT.

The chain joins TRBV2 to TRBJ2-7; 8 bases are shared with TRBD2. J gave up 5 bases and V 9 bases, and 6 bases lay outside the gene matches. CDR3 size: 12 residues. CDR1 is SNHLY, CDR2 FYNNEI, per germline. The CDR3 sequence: CASKREQHEQYF. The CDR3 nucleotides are TGTGCCAGTAAGCGGGAGCAGCACGAGCAGTACTTC.

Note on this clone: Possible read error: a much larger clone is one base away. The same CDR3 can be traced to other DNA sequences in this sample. This chain's CDR3 is CASSPTGTGKYEQYF. DNA for the CDR3: TGTGCCAGCTCACCAACCGGGACGGGTAAATACGAGCAGTACTTC. The genes are TRBV18 and TRBJ2-7; TRBD1 or TRBD2 may be the D gene (5 bases each). The CDR3 totals 15 residues. CDR1 is KGHSH and CDR2 is LQKENI in the germline V gene. Trimming shortened V by 2 bases and J by 4 bases, and 15 bases separated the two germline ends.